This paragraph covers one T cell receptor beta chain sequence. Its target is unknown. This entry comes from a study of B cell selection in AIRE deficiency. Points from the study as a whole: Patient Tconv cells held roughly 33% of Treg sequences shared by healthy donors. CDR3s were shorter in shared Treg sequences, reflecting few non-templated nucleotide insertions.

Sorted regulatory T cells were CD4-positive, CD25-high and CD127-low or negative. Using immunoSEQ multiplex PCR, the repertoire was profiled, and TCRdb retains in-frame clones only, with some absent. The table has roughly 22,000 clones, 94% seen once. This CDR3 spans 13 amino acids. The germline V and J ends were trimmed by 3 bases and 9 bases, with 12 bases remaining between them. Per germline, CDR1 KGHSH and CDR2 LQKENI. The chain is built from TRBV18 and TRBJ2-1; D gene ambiguous. This receptor was obtained from a human donor with AIRE deficiency. Sequenced input: Tregs sorted from PBMCs. The CDR3 coding sequence is TGTGCCAGCTCACCTCCGCTCGATCGTGAGCAGTTCTTC. This gives the protein CASSPPLDREQFF.